This section outlines one T cell receptor beta chain sequence together with its context. Assay: immunoSEQ multiplex PCR; the TCRdb copy retains only in-frame clones and omits some. Here the sample spans about 60,000 clones, around 91% being singletons. The data stem from a study of T cell changes during pregnancy in multiple sclerosis. This CDR3 region has 15 residues. V trimming: 4 bases; J trimming: 2 bases; junction bases outside the gene matches: 8. Germline values: CDR1 LNHDA, CDR2 SQIVND (reference sequence). This TCR was recovered from a female donor in good health, enrolled as a control in a pregnancy study. Specimen: peripheral blood, collected in the second trimester of pregnancy. The gene calls are TRBV19 and TRBJ2-7; 7 positions match TRBD1. The DNA of the CDR3 is TGTGCCAGTAGTAACCGGGACAGCTCAACCTACGAGCAGTACTTC. This gives the protein CASSNRDSSTYEQYF. The full variable domain, rest sourced from reference TRBV19 and TRBJ2-7, is DGGITQSPKYLFRKEGQNVTLSCEQNLNHDAMYWYRQDPGQGLRLIYYSQIVNDFQKGDIAEGYSVSREKKESFPLTVTSAQKNPTAFYLCASSNRDSSTYEQYFGPGTRLTVT.